The entry below describes one T cell receptor (beta chain). Across roughly 25 US areas, participants ranged in age from about 18 to 90 years. With 5 bases clipped from V and 4 bases from J, the junction kept 7 bases outside the gene matches. In germline, CDR1 is SGHNT, CDR2 YENEEA. There are 14 residues in the CDR3. The sample is drawn from a study of blood T cell repertoires in COVID-19. In the study's own analysis: Amplification of reference gene primers provided the estimated nucleated cell counts. Profiling relied on immunoSEQ multiplex PCR, and the TCRdb table lists in-frame clones only, not all of them. V, J and clone size were drawn from that table, and D and trimming were deduced from the DNA. This table has 260,000 or so clones, around 86% appearing once.

Sequenced input: PBMCs or T cells enriched from blood (not recorded which). The chain carries TRBV11-3 and TRBJ2-7; 8 bases match TRBD1. This TCR was sampled from a man aged 18 to 30 who had recovered from COVID-19. The DNA of the CDR3 is TGTGCCAGCAGCCGAACGACAGGGGTGTACGAGCAGTACTTC. Protein product: CASSRTTGVYEQYF.